Below, 18 T cell receptor beta chains from the same sample are listed, as sequenced in a study of blood T cell repertoires in COVID-19. Profiling relied on immunoSEQ multiplex PCR, and the TCRdb table lists in-frame clones only, not all of them. The repertoire consists of about 380,000 clones, with approximately 90% occurring once and the leading ten covering 0.9% to 1.5%. Material: PBMCs or T cells enriched from blood (not recorded which). The source of these receptors is a woman aged 18 to 35 who had recovered from COVID-19.

The V gene is TRBV28, the J gene TRBJ2-5, with D tentatively TRBD2 (5 bases). Germline V lookup: CDR1 MDHEN, CDR2 SYDVKM. V shed 4 bases and J shed 5 bases, with 14 bases lying between them. The CDR3 consists of 14 residues. The CDR3 nucleotides are TGTGCCAGCAGTTCGGGATCCGTAACGGAGACCCAGTACTTC. Amino acids: CASSSGSVTETQYF.

The chain has TRBV19 and TRBJ1-1, with D tentatively TRBD1 (5 bases). V was trimmed by 9 bases and J by 5 bases, leaving 16 bases between them. From germline, CDR1 is LNHDA and CDR2 SQIVND (reference sequence). This CDR3 spans 13 amino acids. CDR3 sequence reads: CASTLPGVTEAFF. Here the CDR3 DNA reads TGTGCCAGCACTCTCCCGGGGGTTACTGAAGCTTTCTTT.

This clone appeared a single time. The chain recombines TRBV2 with TRBJ1-2; 8 bases agree with TRBD1. The CDR3 sequence is 15 residues long. Unmatched junction bases numbered 13, after V lost 6 bases and J lost 7 bases. Germline-derived CDR1 and CDR2 are SNHLY and FYNNEI. The CDR3 DNA sequence: TGTGCCAGCAGGGGGGACAGGTTGACGATAGTTGGCTACACCTTC. Protein: CASRGDRLTIVGYTF. Full variable domain (outside the CDR3, taken from reference TRBV2 and TRBJ1-2): EPEVTQTPSHQVTQMGQEVILRCVPISNHLYFYWYRQILGQKVEFLVSFYNNEISEKSEIFDDQFSVERPDGSNFTLKIRSTKLEDSAMYFCASRGDRLTIVGYTFGSGTRLTVV.

This rearrangement joins TRBV28 to TRBJ1-1; 8 bases line up with TRBD1. The V gene's germline CDR1 is MDHEN and CDR2 SYDVKM. This CDR3 is built from 13 residues. The V and J ends lost 2 bases and 7 bases, in that order; junction bases with no gene match: 3. CDR3 region: CASSLVGTGEAFF. As DNA, the CDR3 is TGTGCCAGCAGTTTAGTAGGGACAGGTGAAGCTTTCTTT.

This clone came up a few times. The chain has TRBV5-1 and TRBJ1-2; 8 bases fit TRBD1. Per germline, CDR1 SGHRS and CDR2 YFSETQ. The CDR3 contains 13 residues. The V and J ends lost 4 bases and 7 bases, in that order; junction bases with no gene match: 6. The CDR3 loop is CASSPGQGPGYTF. CDR3 coding DNA: TGCGCCAGCAGCCCCGGACAGGGACCTGGCTACACCTTC.

The chain carries TRBV5-4 and TRBJ2-3, with 14 positions matching TRBD2. This CDR3 spans 15 amino acids. The V and J ends lost 4 bases and 4 bases, in that order; junction bases with no gene match: 2. The V gene's germline CDR1 is SGHNT and CDR2 YYREEE (reference sequence). The CDR3 coding sequence is TGTGCCAGCAGCCCGGGACTAGCGGGGGCAGATACGCAGTATTTT. Protein product: CASSPGLAGADTQYF.

This clone occurred once. V and J are TRBV13 and TRBJ1-5; D possibly corresponds to TRBD1 (6 bases). V shed 8 bases and J shed 2 bases, with 10 bases lying between them. CDR1 and CDR2 (germline): PRHDT, FYEKMQ (reference sequence). The CDR3 consists of 13 residues. The CDR3 nucleotides read TGTGCCAGCTCTTCAGGGGGCAATCAGCCCCAGCATTTT. Its protein product is CASSSGGNQPQHF. The complete variable domain, with remaining parts taken from reference TRBV13 and TRBJ1-5, reads AAGVIQSPRHLIKEKRETATLKCYPIPRHDTVYWYQQGPGQDPQFLISFYEKMQSDKGSIPDRFSAQQFSDYHSELNMSSLELGDSALYFCASSSGGNQPQHFGDGTRLSIL.

The chain recombines TRBV6-5 with TRBJ2-2; 9 bases are a match to TRBD1. This CDR3 is built from 15 residues. Germline values: CDR1 MNHEY, CDR2 SVGAGI. Germline trimming cut 2 bases from V and 6 bases from J; bases unmatched to any gene: 4. In DNA, the CDR3 is TGTGCCAGCAGTTACGGGACAGGGCGGGCCGGGGAGCTGTTTTTT. Translated: CASSYGTGRAGELFF.

This clone turned up a few times. Other DNA sequences in the sample encode the same CDR3. The chain joins TRBV19 to TRBJ1-1; no clear D. Per the germline V gene, CDR1 is LNHDA and CDR2 is SQIVND (reference sequence). The length of the CDR3 is 13 residues. Between the trimmed V and J ends, which lost 4 bases and 1 base, there was a span of 7 bases. The CDR3 sequence: CASSTAGNTEAFF. CDR3 bases: TGTGCCAGTAGTACTGCGGGGAACACTGAAGCTTTCTTT.

The rearrangement uses TRBV9 and TRBJ1-6; 8 bases line up with TRBD1. V trimming: 3 bases; J trimming: 10 bases; junction bases outside the gene matches: 6. Per germline, CDR1 SGDLS and CDR2 YYNGEE. The CDR3 spans 14 residues. The CDR3 protein is CASSAGTGSSPLHF. In nucleotides, the CDR3 is TGTGCCAGCAGCGCCGGGACAGGTTCATCACCCCTCCACTTT.

J is TRBJ1-1 and V is TRBV15; possibly TRBD1 for D (5 bases). Deletions cut 1 base from V and 0 bases from J, with 9 bases between. CDR3 length equals 15 residues. In germline, CDR1 is LNHNV, CDR2 YYDKDF (reference sequence). The DNA of the CDR3 is TGTGCCACCAGCAGAGTGGGGGGACTGAACACTGAAGCTTTCTTT. The encoded protein is CATSRVGGLNTEAFF.

V is TRBV2 and J is TRBJ2-7, with D perhaps TRBD2 (7 bases). The CDR3 is made up of 15 amino acids. Looked up from germline, CDR1 is SNHLY and CDR2 is FYNNEI. The V and J ends lost 3 bases and 5 bases respectively, with 17 bases between them. The CDR3 nucleotides are TGTGCCAGCAGTGAGGGGGGGCAGGGAGGCAACGAGCAGTACTTC. Amino acid sequence: CASSEGGQGGNEQYF.

The V call is TRBV5-1, the J call TRBJ1-2, with D possibly TRBD1 on 5 matching bases. The germline V gene encodes CDR1 SGHRS and CDR2 YFSETQ. This CDR3 is 14 amino acids long. V dropped 3 bases and J dropped 8 bases, with 17 bases sitting between them. The CDR3: CASSSPVSRGGYTF. DNA of the CDR3: TGCGCCAGCAGCTCGCCAGTCTCAAGGGGAGGCTACACCTTC.

CDR3 amino acids: CASSYQGRGYGYTF. For the CDR3, the DNA is TGTGCCAGCAGTTACCAGGGGAGGGGCTATGGCTACACCTTC. The rearrangement uses TRBV6-5 and TRBJ1-2; a possible D gene is TRBD1 (6 bases). Trimming removed 2 bases at V and 4 bases at J, with 11 bases between. The length of the CDR3 is 14 residues. CDR1 is MNHEY and CDR2 is SVGAGI in the germline V gene.

This clone has just one count. This chain joins TRBV5-5 and TRBJ2-1; no reliable D call. Trimming removed 6 bases at V and 0 bases at J, with 13 bases between. The germline V gene has CDR1 SGHKS and CDR2 YYEKEE (reference sequence). The CDR3 runs 15 residues. CDR3 protein: CASNWSPSSYNEQFF. Written as DNA, the CDR3 is TGTGCCAGCAACTGGAGTCCGAGCTCCTACAATGAGCAGTTCTTC. The whole variable domain, filled in from reference TRBV5-5 and TRBJ2-1, reads DAGVTQSPTHLIKTRGQQVTLRCSPISGHKSVSWYQQVLGQGPQFIFQYYEKEERGRGNFPDRFSARQFPNYSSELNVNALLLGDSALYLCASNWSPSSYNEQFFGPGTRLTVL.

The J gene is TRBJ2-1, the V gene TRBV9; possible D gene TRBD1, 5 bases. Germline V gene lookup returns CDR1 SGDLS and CDR2 YYNGEE. Trimming cost V 4 bases and J 4 bases, with 15 bases left between them. This CDR3 spans 15 amino acids. CDR3 coding DNA: TGTGCCAGCAGCCCCAGGGCCCTAGGGTACAATGAGCAGTTCTTC. Translation gives CASSPRALGYNEQFF.

This chain connects TRBV9 to TRBJ2-5; 9 bases fit TRBD1. Per the germline V gene, CDR1 is SGDLS and CDR2 is YYNGEE. CDR3 length equals 16 residues. Germline trimming cut 0 bases from V and 4 bases from J; bases unmatched to any gene: 7. The CDR3 sequence is CASSVGGQGIRETQYF. CDR3 sequence (DNA): TGTGCCAGCAGCGTAGGGGGACAGGGCATAAGAGAGACCCAGTACTTC.

This chain uses TRBV12-3 or TRBV12-4 with TRBJ1-1, with unresolved D. The CDR3 covers 13 residues. V was clipped by 3 bases and J by 5 bases, with 10 bases between them. CDR3 sequence: CASSLAALTEAFF. CDR3 DNA: TGTGCCAGCAGTTTGGCAGCGTTAACTGAAGCTTTCTTT.